These 26 T cell receptor beta chains were sequenced from one sample in a study of T cells and copy number aberrations in small-cell lung cancer (dated by TCRdb to the early 2020s). Library construction relied on the immunoSEQ multiplex PCR assay. TCRdb provides this immuneACCESS table in a form limited to in-frame rearrangements. Some clones are lacking; in checked studies, under half of them reflect an unresolved V gene, and why the rest are absent is not known. The sample yields about 2,600 clones; 82% were counted once. Over 9.5% of the sample is held by the ten biggest clonotypes. Sequences were obtained from normal tissue next to the tumor. All receptors derive from a man between 65 and 80 years old with small cell lung cancer.

The chain links TRBV30 to TRBJ1-3; D unresolved. The V gene's germline CDR1 is GTSNPN and CDR2 SVGIG (reference sequence). This CDR3 has 13 amino acids. V was shortened by 1 base and J by 0 bases, with 4 bases between the two germline ends. The CDR3 is CAWSETSGNTIYF. CDR3 sequence (DNA): TGTGCCTGGAGTGAAACCTCTGGAAACACCATATATTTT.

This clone has just a few counts. The rearrangement joins TRBV9 to TRBJ1-4; the match to TRBD1 covers 10 bases. Germline assignment: CDR1 SGDLS and CDR2 YYNGEE. V lost 4 bases to trimming and J lost 7 bases; unmatched junction nucleotides: 1. The CDR3 covers 13 residues. The CDR3 DNA reads TGTGCCAGCAGCCGGACAGGGGGTGAAAAACTGTTTTTT. Its translation: CASSRTGGEKLFF.

The CDR3 DNA follows: TGTGCCAGCAGCTTAGACCTCGGGACAGTGAACACTGAAGCTTTCTTT. It translates to CASSLDLGTVNTEAFF. The chain has TRBV11-2 and TRBJ1-1, with 7 nucleotides matching TRBD1. This CDR3 spans 16 amino acids. J lost 0 bases, V lost 0 bases, and 4 bases had no gene match. Germline CDR1 is SGHAT and CDR2 is FQNNGV.

The V and J genes are TRBV20-1 and TRBJ1-1; D is uncertain. The CDR3 is 11 residues long. Germline loops: CDR1 DFQATT, CDR2 SNEGSKA (reference sequence). V lost 6 bases, J lost 2 bases, and 7 bases lay in between. Here the CDR3 reads CSASVNTEAFF. DNA of the CDR3: TGCAGTGCGTCAGTCAACACTGAAGCTTTCTTT.

J is TRBJ2-3 and V is TRBV28; possibly TRBD2 for D (5 bases). Germline V lookup: CDR1 MDHEN, CDR2 SYDVKM. This CDR3 contains 14 residues. V lost 8 bases to trimming and J lost 1 base, with 13 bases between them. CDR3 amino acids: CASAFVSGTDTQYF. The CDR3 DNA reads TGTGCCAGCGCCTTCGTTAGCGGCACAGATACGCAGTATTTT.

The gene calls are TRBV9 and TRBJ1-3; D possibly corresponds to TRBD1 (5 bases). Germline V gene sequence: CDR1 SGDLS, CDR2 YYNGEE. The ends were cut back, 0 bases at V and 2 bases at J, with 9 bases in the middle. CDR3 size: 15 residues. The DNA for the CDR3 is TGTGCCAGCAGCGTAGTGGCAGGGACTGGAAACACCATATATTTT. Translated: CASSVVAGTGNTIYF.

The CDR3, as DNA: TGTGCCAGCAGCCCGGGTAGGGGGCTCGCGGATACGCAGTATTTT. This gives the protein CASSPGRGLADTQYF. The chain employs TRBV11-3 and TRBJ2-3; 7 nucleotides align to TRBD1. Germline-derived CDR1 and CDR2 are SGHNT and YENEEA. The trim removed 5 bases at V and 6 bases at J, leaving 11 bases unmatched. This CDR3 comprises 15 residues.

In its sample, this clone was seen a few times. The J gene is TRBJ2-2, the V gene TRBV11-3, with no clear D. The length of the CDR3 is 14 residues. Germline V lookup: CDR1 SGHNT, CDR2 YENEEA. V was clipped by 1 base and J by 6 bases, with 9 bases between them. This chain's CDR3 is CASSLGFRAGELFF. CDR3 nucleotides: TGTGCCAGCAGCTTAGGGTTCCGCGCCGGGGAGCTGTTTTTT. Supplemented by reference TRBV11-3 and TRBJ2-2, the full variable domain reads EAGVVQSPRYKIIEKKQPVAFWCNPISGHNTLYWYLQNLGQGPELLIRYENEEAVDDSQLPKDRFSAERLKGVDSTLKIQPAELGDSAVYLCASSLGFRAGELFFGEGSRLTVL.

The chain recombines TRBV6-1 with TRBJ1-5, with D possibly TRBD1 on 6 matching bases. V shed 3 bases and J shed 2 bases, with 11 bases lying between them. Germline lookup yields CDR1 MNHNS and CDR2 SASEGT. The CDR3 totals 15 residues. The CDR3 nucleotides read TGTGCCAGCAGTGATCCGGGGGGCGGCAATCAGCCCCAGCATTTT. It encodes CASSDPGGGNQPQHF.

The chain uses TRBV5-4 and TRBJ1-2; TRBD1 matches 7 bases. This CDR3 contains 13 residues. The germline V gene encodes CDR1 SGHNT and CDR2 YYREEE (reference sequence). V lost 0 bases, J lost 4 bases, and 0 bases stayed unmatched. CDR3 region: CASSLDRGYGYTF. CDR3 DNA: TGTGCCAGCAGCTTGGACAGGGGCTATGGCTACACCTTC.

The genes are TRBV11-3 and TRBJ2-3; 11 nucleotides align to TRBD2. Germline V gene data show CDR1 as SGHNT and CDR2 as YENEEA. Losses at the gene ends were 5 bases for V and 5 bases for J; bases not matched to a gene: 6. This CDR3 comprises 15 residues. The CDR3, as DNA: TGTGCCAGCAGCATTAGCGGGGGGGCCGGAGATACGCAGTATTTT. Translating gives CASSISGGAGDTQYF.

J is TRBJ2-1 and V is TRBV5-1; weak D call: TRBD2 (6 bases). V was shortened by 0 bases and J by 5 bases, with 12 bases between the two germline ends. Germline V gives CDR1 SGHRS, CDR2 YFSETQ. The CDR3 runs to 15 residues. The CDR3 sequence is CASSLGAGWDNEQFF. The CDR3 DNA is TGCGCCAGCAGCTTGGGTGCGGGATGGGACAATGAGCAGTTCTTC. Complete variable domain (other parts from reference TRBV5-1 and TRBJ2-1): KAGVTQTPRYLIKTRGQQVTLSCSPISGHRSVSWYQQTPGQGLQFLFEYFSETQRNKGNFPGRFSGRQFSNSRSEMNVSTLELGDSALYLCASSLGAGWDNEQFFGPGTRLTVL.

The chain carries TRBV6-4 and TRBJ1-2; D possibly corresponds to TRBD1 (5 bases). The germline V and J ends were trimmed by 2 bases and 5 bases, with 6 bases remaining between them. The CDR3 runs 12 residues. The V gene's germline CDR1 is MRHNA and CDR2 SNTAGT. DNA of the CDR3: TGTGCCAGCAGTGACAGGGGTTATGGCTACACCTTC. Translated: CASSDRGYGYTF.

The V and J genes are TRBV7-9 and TRBJ2-7, with a weak D call TRBD1 (5 bases). V lost 0 bases, J lost 3 bases, and 9 bases lay in between. Germline V CDR1 and CDR2: SEHNR, FQNEAQ (reference sequence). The CDR3 has 14 residues. The CDR3 coding sequence is TGTGCCAGCAGCTTAGCCGGACAAGGCTACGAGCAGTACTTC. Its translation: CASSLAGQGYEQYF.

V and J are TRBV10-3 and TRBJ2-1; unclear D gene. The CDR3 sequence is 14 residues long. Germline loops: CDR1 ENHRY, CDR2 SYGVKD. V lost 10 bases, J lost 5 bases, and 18 bases lay in between. CDR3 region: CATLDRPGDNEQFF. In DNA, the CDR3 is TGTGCCACCCTTGACCGGCCAGGCGACAATGAGCAGTTCTTC.

This clone was recorded once. V is TRBV7-6 and J is TRBJ2-1; D is possibly TRBD2 (6 bases). This CDR3 region has 15 residues. Germline CDR1 is SGHVS and CDR2 is FNYEAQ. The V end lost 10 bases, the J end lost 2 bases, and 18 bases lay between the germline ends. The CDR3 is CAITGGTQTYNEQFF. In DNA form, the CDR3 reads TGTGCCATAACTGGGGGGACGCAAACCTACAATGAGCAGTTCTTC.

The gene calls are TRBV6-1 and TRBJ1-2; D possibly corresponds to TRBD1 (5 bases). CDR3 length: 17 amino acids. Germline V gene data show CDR1 as MNHNS and CDR2 as SASEGT. The ends were cut back, 1 base at V and 0 bases at J, with 15 bases in the middle. The CDR3, as DNA: TGTGCCAGCAGTGAAGAGTCGGTCAGGGCAGCTAACTATGGCTACACCTTC. Protein: CASSEESVRAANYGYTF.

This clone is a singleton in its sample. V gene TRBV2 combines with J gene TRBJ2-3; TRBD1 agrees at 7 bases. Germline values: CDR1 SNHLY, CDR2 FYNNEI. Unmatched junction bases numbered 2, after V lost 10 bases and J lost 1 base. The CDR3 spans 12 residues. CDR3 sequence (DNA): TGTGCCAATCAGGGGGGCACAGATACGCAGTATTTT. Protein product: CANQGGTDTQYF.

This clone was picked up one time. The genes are TRBV6-7 and TRBJ1-5; D is unresolved. TRBV6-7 is identified as an open reading frame with a role that is uncertain. The CDR3 totals 16 residues. The V and J ends lost 0 bases and 0 bases respectively, with 9 bases between them. CDR3 nucleotides: TGTGCCAGCAGTTACTCGAGCACCCCTAGCAATCAGCCCCAGCATTTT. Protein product: CASSYSSTPSNQPQHF.

V is TRBV30 and J is TRBJ2-4, with D possibly being TRBD2 (6 bases). This CDR3 is built from 15 residues. Per germline, CDR1 GTSNPN and CDR2 SVGIG (reference sequence). V was pared by 0 bases and J by 0 bases, with 9 bases between. In DNA form, the CDR3 reads TGTGCCTGGAGTGTAGTGGGACTAGCCAAAAACATTCAGTACTTC. It encodes CAWSVVGLAKNIQYF.

The chain recombines TRBV19 with TRBJ1-2, with 7 positions matching TRBD1. Germline V gene data show CDR1 as LNHDA and CDR2 as SQIVND (reference sequence). Germline trimming cut 3 bases from V and 4 bases from J; bases unmatched to any gene: 8. CDR3 length equals 15 residues. In DNA, the CDR3 is TGTGCCAGTAGTATCCCGGGACAGCCTTTCTATGGCTACACCTTC. This encodes CASSIPGQPFYGYTF.

CDR3: CAWMLGMNTEAFF. In nucleotides, the CDR3 is TGTGCCTGGATGTTGGGCATGAACACTGAAGCTTTCTTT. V usage is TRBV30 and J usage is TRBJ1-1; D gene uncertain. Looked up from germline, CDR1 is GTSNPN and CDR2 is SVGIG (reference sequence). V dropped 4 bases and J dropped 0 bases, with 9 bases sitting between them. The CDR3 contains 13 residues.

The CDR3 region has the DNA TGTGCCAGTAGTACCAGGGCCCCTGAAGCTTTCTTT. Its translation: CASSTRAPEAFF. The chain employs TRBV19 and TRBJ1-1; weak D call: TRBD1 (5 bases). Trimming shortened V by 4 bases and J by 6 bases, and 9 bases separated the two germline ends. Germline loops: CDR1 LNHDA, CDR2 SQIVND (reference sequence). This CDR3 is 12 amino acids long.

CDR3 loop: CASSRGQGNSYEQYV. In DNA, the CDR3 is TGTGCCAGCTCCCGGGGACAGGGGAACTCCTACGAGCAGTACGTC. This chain links TRBV18 with TRBJ2-7; 10 nucleotides agree with TRBD1. This CDR3 contains 15 residues. V shed 6 bases, J shed 0 bases, and the junction held 5 bases outside the gene matches. CDR1 is KGHSH, CDR2 LQKENI, per germline.

The CDR3, as DNA: TGTGCCAGTAGTATAAAGCCCGCGACTAGCGGGAAAACCGGGGAGCTGTTTTTT. Protein product: CASSIKPATSGKTGELFF. The rearrangement links TRBV19 to TRBJ2-2; 11 bases agree with TRBD2. Germline CDR1 and CDR2: LNHDA and SQIVND (reference sequence). This CDR3 is 18 amino acids long. The J segment lost 5 bases and the V segment lost 2 bases, leaving 10 bases of the junction unmatched.

The chain joins TRBV12-5 to TRBJ1-5; D ambiguous. The CDR3 is 14 residues long. Trimming cost V 0 bases and J 3 bases, with 6 bases left between them. Germline CDR1 is LGHNT and CDR2 is FRNRAP. The CDR3 here is CASGLVTNNQPQHF. Written as DNA, the CDR3 is TGTGCTAGTGGTTTGGTAACAAACAATCAGCCCCAGCATTTT.